This TCR beta chain was captured by sequencing in a study of regulatory T cells in long-lasting Graves disease. Germline assignment: CDR1 DFQATT and CDR2 SNEGSKA (reference sequence). CDR3 length: 14 amino acids. V was pared by 5 bases and J by 4 bases, with 3 bases of the junction left unmatched. This clonotype showed up just a few times. Its antigen is currently unknown. This sample's time point: newly diagnosed GD, antithyroid drugs for less than 3 months. The TCR library used RNA extracted from PBMCs. Study-wide points: Investigators studied peripheral blood only, not thyroid tissue. Patients with persistent Graves' had lower TCR diversity than newly diagnosed patients.

In building TCR beta libraries, iRepertoire HTBI primers were used together with Arm-PCR of CDR3 regions. In the original workflow: The samples included roughly 61 TRBV and over 13 TRBJ segments. TCRdb analysed the multiplex PCR reads with MiXCR anew, one entry per CDR3 protein. It is TCRdb's table, rather than the study itself, that gives the V and J calls and clone size. The sample records 560,000 or so distinct CDR3 sequences, around 15% being singletons. These data were also reused for a study on T cells in Graves' hyperthyroidism and ophthalmopathy. This second report adds: A 13 V-J signature model discriminated ophthalmopathy versus stable hyperthyroidism.

This rearrangement joins TRBV20-1 to TRBJ2-2, with 11 bases that match TRBD1. The clonotype comes from a man aged 18 to 29 with Graves disease. The starting material was peripheral blood mononuclear cells (PBMCs), obtained at new diagnosis, from a patient treated with antithyroid drugs. The CDR3: CSARGTGGTGELFF. The DNA for the CDR3 is TGCAGTGCTCGGGGGACAGGGGGCACCGGGGAGCTGTTTTTT.